This T cell receptor beta chain was observed in a study of neoadjuvant anti-PD-1 for oral cavity cancer. Time point here: after neoadjuvant nivolumab, at surgical resection. In germline, CDR1 is SNHLY, CDR2 FYNNEI. The CDR3 contains 13 residues. V lost 4 bases to trimming and J lost 7 bases, with 11 bases between them. Produced via immunoSEQ multiplex PCR; TCRdb's table is partial and in-frame only. The data show approximately 8,400 clones, about 80% seen once. In this sample, this clone turned up a few times. The receptor's source is a person aged 40 to 85 with oral cavity squamous cell carcinoma. The J gene is TRBJ1-5, the V gene TRBV2; D unclear. The source was PBMCs, collected after nivolumab (anti-PD-1) treatment. CDR3 loop: CASSVLQEQPQHF. DNA of the CDR3: TGTGCCAGCAGTGTACTCCAGGAGCAGCCCCAGCATTTT.